The present T cell receptor beta chain was sequenced within a study of cytomegalovirus exposure and HLA in healthy donors. The PCR made use of 60 Vbeta and 13 Jbeta primers. The method was immunoSEQ multiplex PCR; TCRdb's version includes in-frame clones alone and lacks a portion of them. The sample has under 250,000 clones; around 77% are singletons. Trimming took 5 bases from V and 0 from J; bases not matched to a gene: 10. Germline loops: CDR1 MDHEN, CDR2 SYDVKM. This CDR3 has 16 residues. The rearrangement links TRBV28 to TRBJ2-7, with 7 bases aligning to TRBD2. The clonotype comes from a woman aged 30 to 39 in good health and CMV-seronegative. Sequencing was carried out using PBMCs. The CDR3 region has the DNA TGTGCCAGCAGTGGTAAGGGACTATCTCACTCCTACGAGCAGTACTTC. This sequence encodes CASSGKGLSHSYEQYF.